The present TCR beta chain was sequenced within a study of T cells in Graves' hyperthyroidism and ophthalmopathy. Study-wide results and caveats: By a 13 V-J model, ophthalmopathy was set apart from stable hyperthyroidism. In blood, most of the thyroid clonotypes expanded above 0.001 were also present.

The CDR3 is made up of 15 amino acids. The V gene lost 7 bases and the J gene lost 1 base, with 15 bases spanning the gap. Germline lookup yields CDR1 KGHDR and CDR2 SFDVKD. The table lists this clonotype with many counts. What it binds is unknown. Patients aged 18 to 65 had newly diagnosed hyperthyroidism that had lasted under 2 months. Reasons for excluding patients were uncontrolled infection, other autoimmune disease, pregnancy or lactation. Template material for amplifying TCR beta CDR3 regions consisted of RNA transcripts. The HTBI primer set drove a first-round RT-PCR of the TCR CDR3. Via MiXCR, TCRdb re-called the multiplex PCR reads, giving one row per CDR3 protein. This table has fewer than 450,000 distinct CDR3 sequences, about a sixth appearing once.

The sequence was collected from a woman aged 25 to 45 with Graves' hyperthyroidism that later progressed to Graves' ophthalmopathy. Material for sequencing was blood. The chain joins TRBV24-1 to TRBJ1-1; TRBD1 might be the D (6 bases). In DNA, the CDR3 is TGTGCCACCAGAGCAGAGGACAGTTGGAACACTGAAGCTTTCTTT. Translating gives CATRAEDSWNTEAFF.